Detailed here is one TCR beta chain. In assigning cohorts, the study relied on participant-reported clinical history. Original processing notes: Using reference gene primer amplification, nucleated cell counts were estimated. Libraries were prepared by immunoSEQ multiplex PCR; TCRdb keeps only in-frame clonotypes and omits some of them. That table furnishes V, J and clone size, whereas the DNA furnished D and trimming. The sample has some 210,000 clones; approximately 80% are singletons. The data were taken from a study of blood T cell repertoires in COVID-19. For the study at large: The analysed material was cDNA or gDNA that came from T cells, B-cell-depleted T cells, or PBMCs.

Sequencing was done on a sample of PBMCs or T cells enriched from blood (not recorded which). This TCR came from a woman aged 45-65 years with acute COVID-19.

The CDR3 is CASNPKTGDEQMRYTF. The DNA of the CDR3 is TGTGCCAGCAACCCGAAGACAGGAGATGAACAAATGCGCTACACCTTC. The gene calls are TRBV7-9 and TRBJ1-2; the D gene is possibly TRBD1 (6 bases). CDR3 length equals 16 residues. In germline, CDR1 is SEHNR, CDR2 FQNEAQ (reference sequence). V lost 7 bases, J lost 9 bases, and 27 bases lay in between.